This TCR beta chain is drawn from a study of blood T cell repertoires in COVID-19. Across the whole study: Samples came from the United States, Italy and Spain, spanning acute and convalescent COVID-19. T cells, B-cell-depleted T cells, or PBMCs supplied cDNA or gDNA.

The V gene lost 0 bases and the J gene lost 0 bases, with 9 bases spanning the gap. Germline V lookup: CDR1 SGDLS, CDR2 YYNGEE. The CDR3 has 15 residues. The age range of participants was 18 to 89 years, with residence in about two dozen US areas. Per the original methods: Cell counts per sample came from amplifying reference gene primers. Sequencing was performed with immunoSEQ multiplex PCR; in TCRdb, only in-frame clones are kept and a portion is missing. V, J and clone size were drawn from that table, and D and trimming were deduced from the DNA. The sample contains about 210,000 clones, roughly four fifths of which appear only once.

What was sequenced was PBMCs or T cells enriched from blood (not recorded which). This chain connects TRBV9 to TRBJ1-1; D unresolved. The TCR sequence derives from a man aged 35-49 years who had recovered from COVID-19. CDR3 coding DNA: TGTGCCAGCAGCGTAGTTTCAGGTTTGAACACTGAAGCTTTCTTT. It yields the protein CASSVVSGLNTEAFF.